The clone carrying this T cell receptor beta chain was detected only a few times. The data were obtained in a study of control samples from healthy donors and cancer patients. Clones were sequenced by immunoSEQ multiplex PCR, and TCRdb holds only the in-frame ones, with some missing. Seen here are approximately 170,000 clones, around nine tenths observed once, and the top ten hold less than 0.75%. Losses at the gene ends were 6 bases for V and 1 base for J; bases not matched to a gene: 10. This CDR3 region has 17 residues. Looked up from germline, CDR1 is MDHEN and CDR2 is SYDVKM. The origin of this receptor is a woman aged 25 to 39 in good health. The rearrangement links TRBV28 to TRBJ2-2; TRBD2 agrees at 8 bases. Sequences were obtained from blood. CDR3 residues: CASSPNGGDGNTGELFF. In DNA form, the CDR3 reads TGTGCCAGCAGCCCTAACGGGGGGGATGGGAACACCGGGGAGCTGTTTTTT.